This T cell receptor (beta chain) was documented in a study of OX40 agonist ivuxolimab in advanced cancers. General study findings and limits: By week 6 at 0.1 to 3.0 mg/kg, blood CD4+ and CD8+ T cells had expanded clonally. More expanded clones were found, on average, in CD8+ than in CD4+ T cells. Determination of antigen specificity was not performed for the expanded peripheral T cells.

The repertoire was sequenced with immunoSEQ multiplex PCR; TCRdb's copy has only in-frame clones and lacks some. The sample carries under 85,000 clones, about 88% recorded once. Germline V lookup: CDR1 SGHRS, CDR2 YFSETQ. The CDR3 is made up of 13 amino acids. V lost 2 bases to trimming and J lost 1 base, with 6 bases between them. On this clone: Its antigen is not identified.

The rearrangement uses TRBV5-1 and TRBJ1-1, with D possibly being TRBD1 (5 bases). This sequence was found in an adult with an advanced solid tumor such as melanoma, head and neck, liver or kidney cancer. Sequences were derived from CD4+ or CD8+ T cells sorted from blood, sampled in a trial of the OX40 agonist ivuxolimab. In DNA, the CDR3 is TGCGCCAGCAGCTTTGGGACGAACACTGAAGCTTTCTTT. Translating it yields CASSFGTNTEAFF.